This T cell receptor (beta chain) was captured in a study of early T cells in non-severe SARS-CoV-2 infection. V lost 4 bases, J lost 6 bases, and 15 bases stayed unmatched. CDR1 is SGHRS, CDR2 YFSETQ, per germline. There are 16 residues in the CDR3. A single record per CDR3 protein comes from TCRdb applying MiXCR to the 5' RACE reads. Of 60,000 or so distinct CDR3 sequences in the sample, under 15% were seen once. This clonotype occurred many times. Sequencing was done on a sample of whole blood. The receptor comes from an adult who was a healthcare worker with PCR-confirmed SARS-CoV-2 infection or an uninfected control (not recorded which). This chain joins TRBV5-1 and TRBJ1-1, with 7 bases that match TRBD1. The CDR3 nucleotides are TGCGCCAGCAGCCCGGGAGCGGACAGGAGACAAGCTGAAGCTTTCTTT. Protein product: CASSPGADRRQAEAFF.